This TCR beta chain was captured by sequencing in a study of T cells expressing NK-cell markers. Overall study context: The TCR beta repertoires were obtained from sorted CD3+CD56+NKG2C+, CD3+CD56+NKG2C- and CD3+CD56-NKG2C+ T cells. HCMV seropositivity marked seven of the eight sequenced donors; one was seronegative. Study-wide points: These clonotypes additionally ranked first within the CD3+CD56-NKG2C+ fraction of a handful of donors.

With respect to this clonotype: Antigen: not known.

TCRdb re-called the 5' RACE reads; every CDR3 protein appears as one record, without DNA. This repertoire includes 400,000 to 450,000 distinct CDR3 sequences. The sequenced sample consisted of blood T cells: a sorted CD56 or NKG2C T cell subset, CD4+ or CD8+ T cells, or bulk PBMC T cells (not recorded which). The receptor was derived from a woman aged 18 to 75 in good health.

The CDR3 reads CASSLRVGQNTEAFF. This chain joins TRBV12-3 or TRBV12-4 and TRBJ1-1. This CDR3 region has 15 residues.